This T cell receptor (beta chain) derives from a study of control samples from healthy donors and cancer patients. V was shortened by 5 bases and J by 5 bases, with 18 bases between the two germline ends. The CDR3 sequence is 15 residues long. The germline V gene has CDR1 MDHEN and CDR2 SYDVKM. The repertoire was sequenced with immunoSEQ multiplex PCR; TCRdb's copy has only in-frame clones and lacks some. The profile shows roughly 100,000 clones, approximately 86% of them singletons. The chain joins TRBV28 to TRBJ1-2; the D is unclear. This receptor was obtained from a man aged 25-45 years in good health. The sequenced material came from blood. CDR3 residues: CASSPPDFGKYGYTF. The CDR3, as DNA: TGTGCCAGCAGTCCCCCTGATTTTGGCAAGTATGGCTACACCTTC.